The present entry profiles one TCR beta chain with its context. Its matching antigen is unknown. The sample originates from a study of T cell repertoires in cytomegalovirus infection. As for the study in general: Public TCR beta signatures provided an indication of both CMV infection and a matching HLA type.

This CDR3 has 10 amino acids. Germline-derived CDR1 and CDR2 are MNHNS and SASEGT. Study results and caveats: HLA-C-restricted TCR beta clonotypes specific for CMV led the ex vivo response. Cumulative frequency (of public TCR beta family members) identified carriers of CMV plus the relevant HLA.

Via MiXCR, TCRdb re-called the reads, giving one row per CDR3 protein. The sample carries 570,000 or so distinct CDR3 sequences, 35% to 50% recorded once. This TCR came from a human donor in good health (CMV status not recorded). Some clones in this sample may be carry-over from other donors' samples. The chain employs TRBV6-1 and TRBJ1-1, with D unresolved. Sequencing was performed on cultured PBMCs, taken from culture after CMV antigen stimulation. This CDR3 reads CLRKNTEAFF. CDR3 sequence (DNA): TGTCTAAGGAAGAACACTGAAGCTTTCTTT.